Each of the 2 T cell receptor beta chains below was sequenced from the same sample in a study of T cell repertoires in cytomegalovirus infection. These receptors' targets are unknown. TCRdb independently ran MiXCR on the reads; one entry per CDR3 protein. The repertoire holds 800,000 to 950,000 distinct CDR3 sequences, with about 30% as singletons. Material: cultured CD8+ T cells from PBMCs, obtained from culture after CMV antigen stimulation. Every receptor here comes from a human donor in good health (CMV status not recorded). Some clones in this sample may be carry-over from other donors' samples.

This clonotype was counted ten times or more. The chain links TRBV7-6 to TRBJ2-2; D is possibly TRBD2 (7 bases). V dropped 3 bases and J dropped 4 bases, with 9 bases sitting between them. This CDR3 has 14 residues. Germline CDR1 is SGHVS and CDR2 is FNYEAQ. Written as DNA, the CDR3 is TGTGCCAGCAGCTTTGGGGGGGCCACCGGGGAGCTGTTTTTT. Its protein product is CASSFGGATGELFF. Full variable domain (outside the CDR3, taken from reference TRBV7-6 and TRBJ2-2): GAGVSQSPRYKVTKRGQDVALRCDPISGHVSLYWYRQALGQGPEFLTYFNYEAQQDKSGLPNDRFSAERPEGSISTLTIQRTEQRDSAMYRCASSFGGATGELFFGEGSRLTVL.

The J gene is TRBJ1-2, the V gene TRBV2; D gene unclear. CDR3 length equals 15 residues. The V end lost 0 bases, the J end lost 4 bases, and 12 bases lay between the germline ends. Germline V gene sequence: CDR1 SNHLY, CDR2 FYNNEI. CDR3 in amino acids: CASSEARAATYGYTF. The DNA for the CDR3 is TGTGCCAGCAGTGAAGCTCGGGCAGCTACCTATGGCTACACCTTC.